This is a list of T cell receptor beta chains from one sample in a study of T cell repertoires in ileal Crohn's disease. The table came from immunoSEQ multiplex PCR; TCRdb's copy has only in-frame clones and leaves some out. The repertoire has over 4,500 clones, roughly 84% of them found once; the top ten carry 5.4%. The material sequenced was ileal tissue. The receptor source for this set is an adult with Crohn's disease. Each CDR3 is given with its conserved first and last residue. D genes are given only for firm matches. The size field is filled for only some rows; it gives once, few, many or a size class.

clone_size	d_call	v_call	j_call	cdr3_length	cdr3_nt	cdr3_aa
NA	NA	TRBV29-1	TRBJ2-3	15	TGCAGCGTTGAGGGGTCTAGCGACACCACAGATACGCAGTATTTT	CSVEGSSDTTDTQYF
NA	TRBD1	TRBV9	TRBJ2-1	17	TGTGCCAGCAGCGAAGGGACAGGGATCTGGTCCTACAATGAGCAGTTCTTC	CASSEGTGIWSYNEQFF
NA	TRBD1	TRBV7-8	TRBJ1-1	15	TGTGCCAGCAGCAGCCTGACAGGGGGAATCACTGAAGCTTTCTTT	CASSSLTGGITEAFF
NA	NA	TRBV30	TRBJ2-1	14	TGTGCCTGGACCCCAGGGGTGGTGGGCAATGAGCAGTTCTTC	CAWTPGVVGNEQFF
once	NA	TRBV21-1	TRBJ2-7	15	TGTGCCAGCAGCAAAGTGTGGACAGTATACTACGAGCAGTACTTC	CASSKVWTVYYEQYF
NA	TRBD1	TRBV2	TRBJ1-2	13	TGTGCCAGCAGTGAATGGGGGACAGGCGGCTACACCTTC	CASSEWGTGGYTF
NA	NA	TRBV21-1	TRBJ1-2	14	TGTGCCAGCAGCACTGGGGGGGCGGGCTATGGCTACACCTTC	CASSTGGAGYGYTF
NA	NA	TRBV6-1	TRBJ2-5	14	TGTGCCAGCAGTGTTACCGGGTATGCGGGGACCCAGTACTTC	CASSVTGYAGTQYF
NA	NA	TRBV2	TRBJ1-5	15	TGTGCCAGCAGTGTGCAGGCGATTAGCAATCAGCCCCAGCATTTT	CASSVQAISNQPQHF
NA	TRBD1	TRBV5-6	TRBJ1-2	15	TGTGCCAGCAGCTTGCGGTCCGCAGGGGGTAATGGCTACACCTTC	CASSLRSAGGNGYTF
NA	TRBD1	TRBV4-3	TRBJ2-7	15	TGCGCCAGCAGCCAACAAACCGGGACAGGGAGCGAGCAGTACTTC	CASSQQTGTGSEQYF
NA	NA	TRBV5-5	TRBJ2-5	13	TGTGCCAGCAGCAAAGGACAGAAAGAGACCCAGTACTTC	CASSKGQKETQYF
NA	NA	TRBV9	TRBJ2-5	17	TGTGCCAGCAGCGCGGAGGGGAACTCGAACCTCCAAGAGACCCAGTACTTC	CASSAEGNSNLQETQYF
few	TRBD1	TRBV7-9	TRBJ1-1	14	TGTGCCAGCAGCTTAGGGACAGGGTACACTGAAGCTTTCTTT	CASSLGTGYTEAFF
NA	NA	TRBV14	TRBJ2-7	17	TGTGCCAGCAGCCAAGAATATCCCACAGGTTTGGGCTACGAGCAGTACTTC	CASSQEYPTGLGYEQYF
NA	TRBD1	TRBV27	TRBJ1-6	14	TGTGCCATCCGTACAGGGGGTTATAATTCACCCCTCCACTTT	CAIRTGGYNSPLHF
NA	TRBD2	TRBV6-1	TRBJ2-5	14	TGTGCCAGCAGTGTGGGAGGGGTCGAGGAGACCCAGTACTTC	CASSVGGVEETQYF
NA	NA	TRBV25-1	TRBJ2-7	14	TGTGCCAGCAGTGACCCAGGACAAATGTACGAGCAGTACTTC	CASSDPGQMYEQYF
NA	TRBD1	TRBV19	TRBJ1-5	16	TGTGCCAGTAGTGTCGGACAGGGGACCAGCAATCAGCCCCAGCATTTT	CASSVGQGTSNQPQHF
NA	NA	TRBV7-2	TRBJ1-1	14	TGTGCCAGCAGCCCTTATTATATGACTTATGAAGCTTTCTTT	CASSPYYMTYEAFF
NA	NA	TRBV2	TRBJ1-5	15	TGTGCCAGCACAACCATCGGGGGGGCGAATCAGCCCCAGCATTTT	CASTTIGGANQPQHF
NA	NA	TRBV11-2	TRBJ2-7	15	TGTGCCAGCACCCTACAACCGGAGGGCTCCTACGAGCAGTACTTC	CASTLQPEGSYEQYF
NA	NA	TRBV19	TRBJ2-1	16	TGTGCCAGTAGTATAGAGGCAGGATGGGCATACAATGAGCAGTTCTTC	CASSIEAGWAYNEQFF
NA	NA	TRBV5-1	TRBJ2-5	14	TGCGCCAGCAGCCGAAGTTTTAGCGAAGAGACCCAGTACTTC	CASSRSFSEETQYF
NA	NA	TRBV18	TRBJ1-4	16	TGTGCCAGCTCAACTTCGCCAGGGAGGAGTAATGAAAAACTGTTTTTT	CASSTSPGRSNEKLFF
NA	TRBD1	TRBV25-1	TRBJ2-7	13	TGTGCCAGCAGCGGACAGGGAGCCTACGAGCAGTACTTC	CASSGQGAYEQYF
few	NA	TRBV10-3	TRBJ1-2	13	TGTGCCATCAGTGAGACAGGGATCTATGGCTACACCTTC	CAISETGIYGYTF
once	NA	TRBV30	TRBJ2-3	12	TGTGCCTGGAGTACAGGGCTGAATACGCAGTATTTT	CAWSTGLNTQYF
NA	NA	TRBV19	TRBJ1-5	14	TGTGCCACCACCCGACAGCTTAGCAATCAGCCCCAGCATTTT	CATTRQLSNQPQHF
NA	TRBD2	TRBV5-6	TRBJ2-5	17	TGTGCCAGCAGCTTAACGGTGGGGGCGGGGGGCCGGGAGACCCAGTACTTC	CASSLTVGAGGRETQYF
NA	TRBD1	TRBV7-9	TRBJ1-5	16	TGTGCCAGCAGCCGAGGGACAGGGGTCTTCAATCAGCCCCAGCATTTT	CASSRGTGVFNQPQHF
NA	TRBD1	TRBV6-1	TRBJ1-2	14	TGTGCCAGCAGGGACTTTGCAGGGGGCTATGGCTACACCTTC	CASRDFAGGYGYTF
NA	NA	TRBV19	TRBJ1-5	15	TGTGCCAGTAGGACACAAGGACAGATAAATCAGCCCCAGCATTTT	CASRTQGQINQPQHF
NA	TRBD2	TRBV4-1	TRBJ2-2	17	TGCGCCAGCAGCCGATCCCTCGGGACTAGCGGGTCCGGGGAGCTGTTTTTT	CASSRSLGTSGSGELFF
NA	TRBD2	TRBV5-1	TRBJ2-1	15	TGCGCCAGCAGCTTAGTAGCGGGGGGTTACAATGAGCAGTTCTTC	CASSLVAGGYNEQFF
NA	TRBD2	TRBV15	TRBJ2-5	17	TGTGCCACCAGCAGAGTGGTTAGCGGGGGATCGGGAGAGACCCAGTACTTC	CATSRVVSGGSGETQYF
NA	NA	TRBV19	TRBJ1-1	13	TGTGCCACTAGGGTCGGGGGTCGCGCTGAAGCTTTCTTT	CATRVGGRAEAFF